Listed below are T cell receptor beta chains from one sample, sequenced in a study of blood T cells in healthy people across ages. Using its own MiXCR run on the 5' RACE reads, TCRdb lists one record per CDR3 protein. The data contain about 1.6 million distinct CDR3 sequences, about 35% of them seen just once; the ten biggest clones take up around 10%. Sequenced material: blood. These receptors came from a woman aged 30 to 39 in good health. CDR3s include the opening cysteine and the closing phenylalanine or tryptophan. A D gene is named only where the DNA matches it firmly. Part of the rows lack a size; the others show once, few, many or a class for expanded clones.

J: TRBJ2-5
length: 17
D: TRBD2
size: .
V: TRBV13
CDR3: CAGSLGLAGEYQETQYF
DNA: TGTGCCGGCAGCTTAGGACTAGCGGGGGAGTACCAAGAGACCCAGTACTTC

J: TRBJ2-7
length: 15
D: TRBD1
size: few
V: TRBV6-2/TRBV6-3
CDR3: CASRHRDSGSYEQYF
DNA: TGTGCCAGCAGACACCGGGACAGCGGCTCCTACGAGCAGTACTTC

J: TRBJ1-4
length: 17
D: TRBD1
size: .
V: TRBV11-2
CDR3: CASSQDTGAGTNEKLFF
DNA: TGTGCCAGCAGCCAAGATACAGGGGCTGGAACTAATGAAAAACTGTTTTTT

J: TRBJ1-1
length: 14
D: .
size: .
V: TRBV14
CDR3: CASSQEVRETEAFF
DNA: TGTGCCAGCAGCCAAGAGGTCAGGGAGACTGAAGCTTTCTTT

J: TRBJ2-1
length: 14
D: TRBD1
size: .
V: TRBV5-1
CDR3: CASSFGTGGDEQFF
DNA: TGCGCCAGCAGCTTCGGGACAGGGGGCGATGAGCAGTTCTTC

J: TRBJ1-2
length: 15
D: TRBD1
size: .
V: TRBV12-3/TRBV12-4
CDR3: CASRTGTGGANGYTF
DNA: TGTGCCAGCAGGACCGGGACAGGGGGCGCCAATGGCTACACCTTC

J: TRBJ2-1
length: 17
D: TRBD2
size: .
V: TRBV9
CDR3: CASSARLKRGEYNEQFF
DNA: TGTGCCAGCAGCGCCCGATTGAAGCGGGGGGAGTACAATGAGCAGTTCTTC

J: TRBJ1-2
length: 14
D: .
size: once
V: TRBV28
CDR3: CASSLRVSLYGYTF
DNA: TGTGCCAGCAGTCTAAGGGTCTCCCTATATGGCTACACCTTC

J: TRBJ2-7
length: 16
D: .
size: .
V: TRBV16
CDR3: CASSQGGGIASPYRYF
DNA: TGTGCCAGCAGCCAAGGCGGGGGCATAGCATCACCATATCGGTACTTC

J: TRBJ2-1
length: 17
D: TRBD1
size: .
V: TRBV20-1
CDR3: CSARVGGDRGKYNEQFF
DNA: TGCAGTGCTAGAGTGGGTGGGGACAGGGGAAAATACAATGAGCAGTTCTTC

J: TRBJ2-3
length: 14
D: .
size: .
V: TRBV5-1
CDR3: CASSLRRATDTQYF
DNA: TGCGCCAGCAGCTTGCGGCGGGCTACAGATACGCAGTATTTT

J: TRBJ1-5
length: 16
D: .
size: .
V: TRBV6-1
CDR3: CASSEWQQGGYQPQHF
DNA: TGTGCCAGCAGTGAATGGCAACAGGGAGGTTATCAGCCCCAGCATTTT

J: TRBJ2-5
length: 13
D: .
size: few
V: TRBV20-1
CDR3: CSARYGPQETQYF
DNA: TGCAGTGCTAGATACGGCCCCCAAGAGACCCAGTACTTC

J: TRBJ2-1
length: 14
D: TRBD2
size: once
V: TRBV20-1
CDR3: CSVKTSGLYNEQFF
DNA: TGCAGTGTCAAGACTAGCGGTCTTTACAATGAGCAGTTCTTC

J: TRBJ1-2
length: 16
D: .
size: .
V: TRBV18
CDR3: CAGSPRNSKANYGYTF
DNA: TGTGCCGGCTCACCACGTAACAGCAAGGCTAACTATGGCTACACCTTC

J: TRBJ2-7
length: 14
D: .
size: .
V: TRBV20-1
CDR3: CSARTRRISYEQYF
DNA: TGCAGTGCTAGGACTAGACGTATCTCCTACGAGCAGTACTTC

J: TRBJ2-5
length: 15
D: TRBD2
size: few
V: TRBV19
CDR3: CASSSTSGKQETQYF
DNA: TGTGCCAGTAGTAGTACTAGCGGGAAACAAGAGACCCAGTACTTC

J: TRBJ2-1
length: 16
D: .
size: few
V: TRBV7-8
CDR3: CASSLRAQSSYNEQFF
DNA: TGTGCCAGCAGCTTAAGGGCCCAGAGCTCCTACAATGAGCAGTTCTTC

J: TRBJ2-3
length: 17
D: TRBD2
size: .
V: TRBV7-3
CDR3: CASSRGVADRGTDTQYF
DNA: TGTGCCAGCAGCCGGGGGGTGGCCGATCGGGGCACAGATACGCAGTATTTT

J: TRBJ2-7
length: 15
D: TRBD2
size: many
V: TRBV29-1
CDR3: CSVGTLAGVLDEQYF
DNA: TGCAGCGTTGGAACGCTAGCGGGAGTATTGGACGAGCAGTACTTC

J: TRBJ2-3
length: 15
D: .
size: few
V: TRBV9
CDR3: CASSVRSVGTDTQYF
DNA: TGTGCCAGCAGCGTCCGAAGTGTGGGCACAGATACGCAGTATTTT

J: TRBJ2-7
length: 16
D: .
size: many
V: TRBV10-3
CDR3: CAISEALDRALAEQYF
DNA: TGTGCCATCAGTGAGGCATTGGACAGAGCCCTCGCCGAGCAGTACTTC